Shown below are 22 T cell receptor beta chains from a single sample sequenced in a study of cytomegalovirus exposure and HLA in healthy donors. PCR involved 60 Vbeta and 13 Jbeta primers. Using immunoSEQ multiplex PCR, the repertoire was profiled, and TCRdb retains in-frame clones only, with some absent. Of 150,000 to 200,000 clones listed, 79% are singletons. The sequenced sample was PBMCs. These receptors came from a woman in her forties or fifties in good health and CMV-seronegative.

V and J are TRBV5-4 and TRBJ1-1; a possible D gene is TRBD1 (5 bases). The germline V and J ends were trimmed by 7 bases and 0 bases, with 13 bases remaining between them. This CDR3 has 14 amino acids. CDR1 is SGHNT, CDR2 YYREEE, per germline (reference sequence). CDR3 sequence: CASQLDSMNTEAFF. CDR3 bases: TGTGCCAGCCAGCTCGACAGCATGAACACTGAAGCTTTCTTT.

The rearrangement uses TRBV28 and TRBJ1-2; tentative D call: TRBD1 (6 bases). Germline-derived CDR1 and CDR2 are MDHEN and SYDVKM. The CDR3 has 17 amino acids. Trimming left V 3 bases short and J 5 bases short, with 22 bases between. CDR3 sequence reads: CASSLKSKGGTKYGYTF. The CDR3, as DNA: TGTGCCAGCAGTTTGAAAAGTAAGGGAGGGACAAAGTATGGCTACACCTTC.

The chain is built from TRBV30 and TRBJ1-2; D is unresolved. This CDR3 has 13 amino acids. CDR1 and CDR2 (germline): GTSNPN, SVGIG (reference sequence). Trimming removed 1 base from V and 0 bases from J, with 6 bases in between. The CDR3 region is CAWSARANYGYTF. Here the CDR3 DNA reads TGTGCCTGGAGTGCCCGGGCTAACTATGGCTACACCTTC.

The CDR3 DNA reads as TGTGCCACCAGCAGAGGGGCAGGGGCAGAGACCCAGTACTTC. Protein product: CATSRGAGAETQYF. The chain is built from TRBV15 and TRBJ2-5, with a possible D match to TRBD1 (6 bases). The CDR3 extends over 14 amino acids. From germline, CDR1 is LNHNV and CDR2 YYDKDF (reference sequence). V was clipped by 1 base and J by 4 bases, with 10 bases between them.

The chain links TRBV2 to TRBJ1-1; possibly TRBD1 for D (5 bases). Deletions cut 6 bases from V and 5 bases from J, with 10 bases between. CDR3 length equals 12 residues. Germline V lookup: CDR1 SNHLY, CDR2 FYNNEI. The CDR3 region is CASRNGQTEAFF. CDR3 in DNA: TGTGCCAGCAGGAACGGACAAACTGAAGCTTTCTTT.

V is TRBV25-1 and J is TRBJ1-2; TRBD1 might be the D (5 bases). The CDR3 covers 14 residues. The V end was cut by 1 base, the J end by 8 bases, with 14 bases between. The V gene's germline CDR1 is MGHDK and CDR2 SYGVNS. As DNA, the CDR3 is TGTGCCAGCAGTGAATCCGGAGGGGCTGACGGCTACACCTTC. Protein: CASSESGGADGYTF.

V gene TRBV28 combines with J gene TRBJ2-4; 10 nucleotides line up with TRBD2. Germline V gives CDR1 MDHEN, CDR2 SYDVKM. Trimming removed 4 bases from V and 9 bases from J; junction bases left unmatched: 9. CDR3 length: 15 amino acids. CDR3 sequence reads: CASSSWGLALPIQYF. The CDR3 DNA is TGTGCCAGCAGTTCTTGGGGACTAGCGCTTCCCATTCAGTACTTC.

With respect to this clone: Germline is not matched at one junction end, which may reflect a read error. V and J are TRBV7-7 and TRBJ2-2; 7 nucleotides align to TRBD2. The CDR3 length is 14 residues. Germline V gene lookup returns CDR1 SSHAT and CDR2 FNYEAQ (reference sequence). The CDR3 DNA reads TGTGCTAGCACGGCGGGGGTTAACACCGGGGAGCTGTTTTTT. Translating gives CASTAGVNTGELFF.

This clone is a singleton in its sample. The chain has TRBV7-9 and TRBJ1-1; D is ambiguous. Germline lookup yields CDR1 SEHNR and CDR2 FQNEAQ (reference sequence). Trimming pared 7 bases from V and 1 base from J, leaving 16 bases between. The CDR3 is made up of 15 amino acids. The CDR3 spells CASTMWRETNTEAFF. The CDR3 bases are TGTGCCAGCACAATGTGGCGGGAGACGAACACTGAAGCTTTCTTT. The variable domain in full, with the rest retrieved from reference TRBV7-9 and TRBJ1-1, is DTGVSQNPRHKITKRGQNVTFRCDPISEHNRLYWYRQTLGQGPEFLTYFQNEAQLEKSRLLSDRFSAERPKGSFSTLEIQRTEQGDSAMYLCASTMWRETNTEAFFGQGTRLTVV.

The rearrangement uses TRBV12-5 and TRBJ2-3; D gene unclear. The CDR3 contains 13 residues. Trimming shortened V by 4 bases and J by 1 base, and 6 bases separated the two germline ends. Germline loops: CDR1 LGHNT, CDR2 FRNRAP. CDR3 sequence reads: CASGSLGTDTQYF. In nucleotides, the CDR3 is TGTGCTAGTGGTTCCCTAGGCACAGATACGCAGTATTTT.

The rearrangement joins TRBV28 to TRBJ1-1; D is possibly TRBD1 (5 bases). This CDR3 has 13 residues. Looked up from germline, CDR1 is MDHEN and CDR2 is SYDVKM. The CDR3, as DNA: TGTACAAGCGAGGGGAGGATGAACACTGAAGCTTTCTTT. As protein: CTSEGRMNTEAFF.

V usage is TRBV7-3 and J usage is TRBJ2-3; 9 positions agree with TRBD1. V lost 5 bases and J lost 5; bases outside the gene matches: 8. Looked up from germline, CDR1 is SGHTA and CDR2 is FQGTGA. CDR3 length: 15 residues. CDR3 bases: TGTGCCAGCAGCCCCGGACAGGGGAAGATAGATACGCAGTATTTT. As protein: CASSPGQGKIDTQYF. The variable domain in full, with the rest retrieved from reference TRBV7-3 and TRBJ2-3, is GAGVSQTPSNKVTEKGKYVELRCDPISGHTALYWYRQSLGQGPEFLIYFQGTGAADDSGLPNDRFFAVRPEGSVSTLKIQRTERGDSAVYLCASSPGQGKIDTQYFGPGTRLTVL.

V usage is TRBV19 and J usage is TRBJ2-5, with 9 bases matching TRBD2. This CDR3 region has 15 residues. In germline, CDR1 is LNHDA, CDR2 SQIVND (reference sequence). The trim removed 9 bases at V and 5 bases at J, leaving 13 bases unmatched. The CDR3 bases are TGTGCCAGCCGACGTGGGGTAGCGGGGGTGGAGACCCAGTACTTC. Protein sequence: CASRRGVAGVETQYF.

The chain combines TRBV27 with TRBJ2-1, with TRBD2 matching 10 bases. The CDR3 has 16 residues. The germline V gene has CDR1 MNHEY and CDR2 SMNVEV (reference sequence). The J segment lost 5 bases and the V segment lost 4 bases, leaving 8 bases of the junction unmatched. The CDR3 nucleotides read TGTGCCAGCAGTTCCCAGGGAGGGACTAGCGACAATGAGCAGTTCTTC. This sequence encodes CASSSQGGTSDNEQFF.

This chain connects TRBV10-3 to TRBJ2-1; 8 bases match TRBD2. The CDR3 totals 13 residues. Trimming at V came to 6 bases and at J to 9 bases, leaving 7 bases not matched to a gene. Germline-derived CDR1 and CDR2 are ENHRY and SYGVKD. The CDR3 sequence is CAISGGAVSEQFF. As DNA, the CDR3 is TGTGCCATCAGCGGGGGGGCCGTAAGTGAGCAGTTCTTC.

The chain couples TRBV6-5 to TRBJ1-2; D is possibly TRBD1 (6 bases). Germline V lookup: CDR1 MNHEY, CDR2 SVGAGI. The CDR3 runs 11 residues. V was clipped by 7 bases and J by 7 bases, with 10 bases between them. Here the CDR3 DNA reads TGTGCCAGCATTGGACAGTTTGGCTACACCTTC. This gives the protein CASIGQFGYTF.

This chain uses TRBV27 with TRBJ2-6, with no clear D. V dropped 4 bases and J dropped 0 bases, with 7 bases sitting between them. The CDR3 sequence is 15 residues long. Germline lookup yields CDR1 MNHEY and CDR2 SMNVEV (reference sequence). The CDR3 spells CASSSLGSGANVLTF. DNA for the CDR3: TGTGCCAGCAGTTCCCTAGGCTCTGGGGCCAACGTCCTGACTTTC.

The chain joins TRBV27 to TRBJ1-5, with 8 bases matching TRBD1. V lost 2 bases and J lost 0; bases outside the gene matches: 6. Germline V CDR1 and CDR2: MNHEY, SMNVEV (reference sequence). There are 17 residues in the CDR3. As DNA, the CDR3 is TGTGCCAGCAGTTTAGACAGGGGCGCAAGTAGCAATCAGCCCCAGCATTTT. Its translation is CASSLDRGASSNQPQHF.

The chain uses TRBV14 and TRBJ1-1, with D hard to call. Trimming cost V 2 bases and J 7 bases, with 11 bases left between them. Per germline, CDR1 SGHDN and CDR2 FVKESK. The CDR3 is made up of 13 amino acids. The CDR3 reads CASSQIGNSEAFF. The CDR3 DNA follows: TGTGCCAGCAGCCAAATCGGGAATAGTGAAGCTTTCTTT. Full variable domain (remainder filled in from reference TRBV14 and TRBJ1-1): EAGVTQFPSHSVIEKGQTVTLRCDPISGHDNLYWYRRVMGKEIKFLLHFVKESKQDESGMPNNRFLAERTGGTYSTLKVQPAELEDSGVYFCASSQIGNSEAFFGQGTRLTVV.

The chain is built from TRBV15 and TRBJ2-3; D not resolved. CDR1 is LNHNV, CDR2 YYDKDF, per germline (reference sequence). V lost 0 bases and J lost 5, with 9 bases in between. The CDR3 spans 14 residues. DNA for the CDR3: TGTGCCACCAGCAGAGATAACTTTCGAGATACGCAGTATTTT. As protein: CATSRDNFRDTQYF.

This chain joins TRBV21-1 and TRBJ1-5; TRBD1 reflects the table's D call only, with no check against the DNA. TRBV21-1 is a pseudogene segment. The CDR3 extends over 14 amino acids. The CDR3 reads CASSKGDRGQPQHF. The CDR3 bases are TGTGCCAGCAGCAAAGGAGATAGGGGACAGCCCCAGCATTTT.

This chain links TRBV6-1 with TRBJ2-1; TRBD2 matches 8 bases. The CDR3 extends over 13 amino acids. Germline-derived CDR1 and CDR2 are MNHNS and SASEGT. The junction had 6 bases not matched to a gene; V was cut back by 8 bases and J by 6 bases. CDR3 sequence reads: CASWGTSSNEQFF. The CDR3 DNA follows: TGTGCCAGCTGGGGGACTAGTTCCAATGAGCAGTTCTTC.